The 9 T cell receptor beta chains in this list originate from one sample, sequenced in a study of blood T cell repertoires in COVID-19. Assay: immunoSEQ multiplex PCR; the TCRdb copy retains only in-frame clones and omits some. The sample has around 150,000 clones; 80% to 95% are singletons. What was sequenced was peripheral blood. These receptors were collected from a woman in her forties or fifties with acute or convalescent COVID-19.

This sequence joins TRBV19 and TRBJ2-1; possible D gene TRBD2, 5 bases. The CDR3 has 12 residues. Germline V gives CDR1 LNHDA, CDR2 SQIVND (reference sequence). V lost 7 bases and J 9 bases, leaving 13 bases between the germline ends. In nucleotides, the CDR3 is TGTGCCAGTACGTTGACTAATGGTGAGCAGTTCTTC. Translated, it gives CASTLTNGEQFF. The full variable domain, completed using reference TRBV19 and TRBJ2-1, is DGGITQSPKYLFRKEGQNVTLSCEQNLNHDAMYWYRQDPGQGLRLIYYSQIVNDFQKGDIAEGYSVSREKKESFPLTVTSAQKNPTAFYLCASTLTNGEQFFGPGTRLTVL.

The J gene is TRBJ2-1, the V gene TRBV11-3; tentatively, D is TRBD1 (5 bases). CDR1 is SGHNT, CDR2 YENEEA, per germline. There are 18 residues in the CDR3. V lost 2 bases, J lost 2 bases, and 19 bases lay in between. The chain's CDR3 is CASSLTPHHADTYNEQFF. The CDR3 DNA reads TGTGCCAGCAGCTTAACCCCTCACCACGCGGACACCTACAATGAGCAGTTCTTC. Full variable domain (remainder filled in from reference TRBV11-3 and TRBJ2-1): EAGVVQSPRYKIIEKKQPVAFWCNPISGHNTLYWYLQNLGQGPELLIRYENEEAVDDSQLPKDRFSAERLKGVDSTLKIQPAELGDSAVYLCASSLTPHHADTYNEQFFGPGTRLTVL.

The chain joins TRBV18 to TRBJ2-7; 12 bases are a match to TRBD1. The CDR3 runs 14 residues. Germline values: CDR1 KGHSH, CDR2 LQKENI. The V segment lost 3 bases and the J segment 5 bases; nucleotides outside the gene matches: 2. This CDR3 is CASSPGTGGHEQYF. The CDR3 DNA reads TGTGCCAGCTCACCGGGGACAGGGGGCCACGAGCAGTACTTC. The full variable domain, completed using reference TRBV18 and TRBJ2-7, is NAGVMQNPRHLVRRRGQEARLRCSPMKGHSHVYWYRQLPEEGLKFMVYLQKENIIDESGMPKERFSAEFPKEGPSILRIQQVVRGDSAAYFCASSPGTGGHEQYFGPGTRLTVT.

The V call is TRBV28, the J call TRBJ1-2; D uncertain. Germline V gene data show CDR1 as MDHEN and CDR2 as SYDVKM. The CDR3 runs 14 residues. V lost 7 bases, J lost 3 bases, and 15 bases lay in between. CDR3 region: CASTKRGSYYGYTF. The DNA for the CDR3 is TGTGCCAGCACCAAAAGAGGGTCGTACTATGGCTACACCTTC.

V and J are TRBV5-1 and TRBJ2-5; 9 positions agree with TRBD2. CDR1 and CDR2 from the germline V gene are SGHRS and YFSETQ. Trimming removed 5 bases from V and 2 bases from J; junction bases left unmatched: 7. This CDR3 is built from 15 residues. CDR3 amino acids: CASSTLAGEQETQYF. The CDR3 DNA follows: TGCGCCAGCAGTACCTTAGCGGGGGAACAAGAGACCCAGTACTTC.

CDR3 residues: CAWIDTSSYNEQFF. The CDR3 DNA reads TGTGCCTGGATAGACACAAGCTCCTACAATGAGCAGTTCTTC. The chain has TRBV30 and TRBJ2-1; D unclear. The CDR3 is 14 residues long. Deletions cut 4 bases from V and 0 bases from J, with 10 bases between. Germline assignment: CDR1 GTSNPN and CDR2 SVGIG (reference sequence).

V and J are TRBV14 and TRBJ2-1; 11 positions agree with TRBD2. The ends lost 4 bases at V and 6 bases at J; junction bases unmatched: 8. The CDR3 runs 16 residues. CDR1 is SGHDN, CDR2 FVKESK, per germline. The CDR3 region has the DNA TGTGCCAGCAGCCTCCTAGGGACTAGCGGATTCAATGAGCAGTTCTTC. It codes for CASSLLGTSGFNEQFF.

The rearrangement links TRBV11-2 to TRBJ1-5; perhaps TRBD1 as D (6 bases). V lost 0 bases and J 1 base, leaving 10 bases between the germline ends. Germline loops: CDR1 SGHAT, CDR2 FQNNGV. CDR3 length: 16 residues. The CDR3: CASSLEARGSNQPQHF. CDR3 coding DNA: TGTGCCAGCAGCTTAGAGGCCAGGGGAAGCAATCAGCCCCAGCATTTT. The full variable domain, completed using reference TRBV11-2 and TRBJ1-5, is EAGVAQSPRYKIIEKRQSVAFWCNPISGHATLYWYQQILGQGPKLLIQFQNNGVVDDSQLPKDRFSAERLKGVDSTLKIQPAKLEDSAVYLCASSLEARGSNQPQHFGDGTRLSIL.

This rearrangement joins TRBV25-1 to TRBJ1-1; D remains ambiguous. Trimming took off 3 bases at V and 1 base at J, with 9 bases between the two ends. In germline, CDR1 is MGHDK, CDR2 SYGVNS. This CDR3 has 14 amino acids. CDR3 sequence (DNA): TGTGCCAGCAGTGATACAACAGAGAACACTGAAGCTTTCTTT. Protein product: CASSDTTENTEAFF.